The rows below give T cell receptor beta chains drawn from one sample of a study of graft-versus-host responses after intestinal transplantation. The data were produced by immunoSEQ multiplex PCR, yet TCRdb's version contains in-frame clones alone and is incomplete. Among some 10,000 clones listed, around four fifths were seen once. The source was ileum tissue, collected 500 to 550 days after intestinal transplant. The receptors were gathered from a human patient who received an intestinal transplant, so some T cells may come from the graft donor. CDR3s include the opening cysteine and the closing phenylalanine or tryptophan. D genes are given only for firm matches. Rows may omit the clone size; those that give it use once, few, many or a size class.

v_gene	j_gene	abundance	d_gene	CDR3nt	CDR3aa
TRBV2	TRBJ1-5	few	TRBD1	TGTGCCAGCAGTGGACAGGGTAGCAATCAGCCCCAGCATTTT	CASSGQGSNQPQHF
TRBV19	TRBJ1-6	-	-	TGTGCCAGTAGCCTAGGGGTTTTTAATTCACCCCTCCACTTT	CASSLGVFNSPLHF
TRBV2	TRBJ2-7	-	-	TGTGCCAGCAGTGAGCCCTACGAGCAGTACTTC	CASSEPYEQYF
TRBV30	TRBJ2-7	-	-	TGTGCCTGGAGTGTAAGGACCTACGAGCAGTACTTC	CAWSVRTYEQYF
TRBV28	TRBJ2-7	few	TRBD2	TGTGCCAGCAGTTTTGGGACTAGCGGGAGGGCCCGCGAGCAGTACTTC	CASSFGTSGRAREQYF
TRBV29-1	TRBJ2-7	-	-	TGCAGCGTTGATGTGGGGCCCTACGAGCAGTGCTTC	CSVDVGPYEQCF
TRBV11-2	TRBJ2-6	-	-	TGTGCCAGCAGCTTTACGTCTGGGGCCAACGTCCTGACTTTC	CASSFTSGANVLTF
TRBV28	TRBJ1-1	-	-	TGTGCCAGCAGATTACTGGGGGGGTTTGGGAACACTGAAGCTTTCTTT	CASRLLGGFGNTEAFF
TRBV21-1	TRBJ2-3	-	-	TGTGCCAGCACATGGGACAACACAGATACGCAGTATTTT	CASTWDNTDTQYF
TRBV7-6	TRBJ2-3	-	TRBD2	TGTGCCAGCAGCTTACTAGCGGGCACAGATACGCAGTATTTT	CASSLLAGTDTQYF
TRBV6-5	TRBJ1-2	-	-	TGTGCCAGCAGGAGATGGACAGCGTATGGCTACACCTTC	CASRRWTAYGYTF
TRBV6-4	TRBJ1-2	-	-	TGTGCCAGCCATTCGACCCTATCCCCCGGGACTTTCTATGGCTACACCTTC	CASHSTLSPGTFYGYTF
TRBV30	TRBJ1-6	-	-	TGTGCCTGGAGTCCCTCCGGGGTTTCACCCCTCCACTTT	CAWSPSGVSPLHF
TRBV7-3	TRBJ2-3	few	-	TGTGCCAGCAGCTCAAAACAGGGATTAGATACGCAGTATTTT	CASSSKQGLDTQYF
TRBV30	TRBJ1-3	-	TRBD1	TGTGCCTGGAGCCTAGACAGGGACATTGGAAACACCATATATTTT	CAWSLDRDIGNTIYF
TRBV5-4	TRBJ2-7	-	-	TGTGCCAGCAGCGCCCAGGGGTACGAGCAGTACTTC	CASSAQGYEQYF
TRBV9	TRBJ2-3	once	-	TGTGCCAGCAGCGTAGACTTTTTCGGTACGCAGTATTTT	CASSVDFFGTQYF
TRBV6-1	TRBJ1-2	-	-	TGTGCCAGCACCGAAGTCTATCCTAACTATGGCTACACCTTC	CASTEVYPNYGYTF
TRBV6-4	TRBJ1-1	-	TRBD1	TGTGCCAGCAGACCAGGGGGCGCGAACACTGAAGCTTTCTTT	CASRPGGANTEAFF
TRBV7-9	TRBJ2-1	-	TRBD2	TGTGCCAGCAGCTTCATGTATAGCGGGAGGAATGAGCAGTTCTTC	CASSFMYSGRNEQFF
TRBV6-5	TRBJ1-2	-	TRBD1	TGTGCCAGCAGTGAATTGACAGGGGGCTATGGCTACACCTTC	CASSELTGGYGYTF
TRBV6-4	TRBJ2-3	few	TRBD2	TGTGCCAGCAGTGATACTAGCGGGGGAACAGATACGCAGTATTTT	CASSDTSGGTDTQYF
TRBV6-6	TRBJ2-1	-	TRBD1	TGTGCCAGCACCCTTGACAGGGGGCCCTACAATGAGCAGTTCTTC	CASTLDRGPYNEQFF
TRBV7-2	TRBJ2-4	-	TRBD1	TGTGCCAGCAGCTACAGGGGGCAAAACATTCAGTACTTC	CASSYRGQNIQYF
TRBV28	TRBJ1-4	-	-	TGTGCCAGCAGTTTACACGGGGTAACTAATGAAAAACTGTTTTTT	CASSLHGVTNEKLFF
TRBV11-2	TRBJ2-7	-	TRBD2	TGTGCCAGCAGCCAAGGGACTACGTCCTACGAGCAGTACTTC	CASSQGTTSYEQYF
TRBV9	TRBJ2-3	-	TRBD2	TGTGCCAGCAGCGTAGGGACTAGCGGGAGCACAGATACGCAGTATTTT	CASSVGTSGSTDTQYF
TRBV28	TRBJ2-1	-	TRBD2	TGTGCCAGCAGTTTATGGCGGGAGGGTTGGGAGCAGTTCTTC	CASSLWREGWEQFF
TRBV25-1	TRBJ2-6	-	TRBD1	TGTGCCAGCAGTCAACAGGGGGCTGGGGCCAACGTCCTGACTTTC	CASSQQGAGANVLTF
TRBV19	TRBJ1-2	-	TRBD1	TGTGCCAGTAGTGTACGACAGGGAGCTAACTATGGCTACACCTTC	CASSVRQGANYGYTF
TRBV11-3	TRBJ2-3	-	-	TGTGCCAGCAGCTCAAACGGTGATACGCAGTATTTT	CASSSNGDTQYF
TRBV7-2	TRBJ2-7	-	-	TGTGCCAGCAGCTTAGCGCAATCGGGTTGGAGGTACGAGCAGTACTTC	CASSLAQSGWRYEQYF
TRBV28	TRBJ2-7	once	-	TGTGCCAGCAGGTTGTCTAAGGGCTACGAGCAGTACTTC	CASRLSKGYEQYF
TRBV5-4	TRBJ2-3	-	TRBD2	TGTGCCAGCAGCTCGGGGGGGAGCACAGATACGCAGTATTTT	CASSSGGSTDTQYF
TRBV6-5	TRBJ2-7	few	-	TGTGCGACTCAAGGGGAGAGCTCCTACGAGCAGTACTTC	CATQGESSYEQYF
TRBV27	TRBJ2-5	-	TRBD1	TGTGCCAGCAGTGTACAGGGGAACCAAGAGACCCAGTACTTC	CASSVQGNQETQYF
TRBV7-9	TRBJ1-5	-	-	TGTGCCAGCAGCTTAGACTCCGATCAGCCCCAGCATTTT	CASSLDSDQPQHF
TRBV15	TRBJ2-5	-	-	TGTGCCACCAGCTCACAGTACCAAGAGACCCAGTACTTC	CATSSQYQETQYF
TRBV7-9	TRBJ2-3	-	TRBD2	TGTGCCAGCAGCTTAGCAGTAGGACTAGCGGGGGGCGATGATACGCAGTATTTT	CASSLAVGLAGGDDTQYF
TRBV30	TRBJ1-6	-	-	TGTGCCTGGGGGGAGGACATCAATTCACCCCTCCACTTT	CAWGEDINSPLHF
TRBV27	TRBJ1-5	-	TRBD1	TGTGCCAGCAGTTTATGGGGGCCGACAGGGGTTAGCAATCAGCCCCAGCATTTT	CASSLWGPTGVSNQPQHF
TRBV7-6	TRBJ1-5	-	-	TGTGCCAGCAGCTTAATTCCCTATCAGCCCCAGCATTTT	CASSLIPYQPQHF
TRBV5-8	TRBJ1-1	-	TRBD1	TGTGCCAGCAGCTTGACAGGGGGCTTTACTGAAGCTTTCTTT	CASSLTGGFTEAFF
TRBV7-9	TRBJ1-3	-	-	TGTGCCAGCAGCTTCCCCACGGGAAACACCATATATTTT	CASSFPTGNTIYF
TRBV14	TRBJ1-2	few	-	TGTGCCAGCAGCCAAAGCTCCCGCTACTATGGCTACACCTTC	CASSQSSRYYGYTF
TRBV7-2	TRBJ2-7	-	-	TGTGCCAGCAGCTTTGGTGCGGGGGCTGGGCGCTACGAGCAGTACTTC	CASSFGAGAGRYEQYF
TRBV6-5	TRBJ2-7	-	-	TGTGCCAGCAGTTACGATGGCCTGGTAGGGGGCGAGCAGTACTTC	CASSYDGLVGGEQYF
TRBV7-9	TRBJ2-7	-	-	TGTGCCAGCAGCTTAGTTGGGGGCGCAACAGGCTACGAGCAGTACTTC	CASSLVGGATGYEQYF
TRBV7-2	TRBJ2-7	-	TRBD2	TGTGCCAGCAGCCCTAGGACTAGCGGGCTCTACGAGCAGTACTTC	CASSPRTSGLYEQYF
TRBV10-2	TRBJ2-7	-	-	TGCGCCAGCAGTTGGGACTTCTCCTACGAGCAGTACTTC	CASSWDFSYEQYF
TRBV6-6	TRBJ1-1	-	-	TGTGCCAGCAGTTATGGGGAGAACACTGAAGCTTTCTTT	CASSYGENTEAFF
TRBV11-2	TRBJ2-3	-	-	TGTGCCAGCAGGCGTGACTTGGGCGCAGATACGCAGTATTTT	CASRRDLGADTQYF
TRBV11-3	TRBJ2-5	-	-	TGTGCCAGCAGCTTAGGGGACGAAGAGACCCAGTACTTC	CASSLGDEETQYF
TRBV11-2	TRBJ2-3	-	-	TGTGCCAGCAGCCTTCCGAGCCGGGGGCGAAGCACAGATACGCAGTATTTT	CASSLPSRGRSTDTQYF
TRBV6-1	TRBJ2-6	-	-	TGTGCCAGCAGTGGAAGTCTGGAATGTAACAAGCGGGCCAACGTCCTGACTTTC	CASSGSLECNKRANVLTF
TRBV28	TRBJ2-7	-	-	TGTGCCAGCAGTTTTCCAGGGGCGCGGTACGAGCAGTACTTC	CASSFPGARYEQYF
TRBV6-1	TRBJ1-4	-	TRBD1	TGTGCCAGCAGTGAAGCCACCGGGACAGGGGCCGAAAAACTGTTTTTT	CASSEATGTGAEKLFF
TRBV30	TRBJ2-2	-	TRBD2	TGTGCCTGGAGTGCACTAGCGGGGGGGCCCGGGGAGCTGTTTTTT	CAWSALAGGPGELFF
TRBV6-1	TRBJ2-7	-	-	TGTGCCAGCAGTCCCGGTTCCTACGAGCAGTACTTC	CASSPGSYEQYF
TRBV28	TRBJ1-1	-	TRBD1	TGTGCCAGCAGGGACAGGATGAACACTGAAGCTTTCTTT	CASRDRMNTEAFF